Reported below is one T cell receptor beta chain. The CDR3 extends over 19 amino acids. The germline gives CDR1 SGHDT, CDR2 YYEEEE. Trimming removed 4 bases from V and 5 bases from J; junction bases left unmatched: 21. The assay was immunoSEQ multiplex PCR, and TCRdb's table has in-frame clones only and misses some. Altogether over 250,000 clones are present, around 89% being singletons, with the ten largest covering about 9.3%. All enrollees were roughly 18 to 90 years old and from approximately 24 US areas. The sample originates from a study of blood T cell repertoires in COVID-19. Study in general: COVID-19 samples from acute and convalescent phases originated in the United States, Italy and Spain.

The source material was PBMCs or T cells enriched from blood (not recorded which). The V call is TRBV5-6, the J call TRBJ1-5, with 7 positions matching TRBD1. This clonotype was obtained from a man in his forties or fifties who had recovered from COVID-19. The CDR3 reads CASSPRPGTERSLYQPQHF. In DNA, the CDR3 is TGTGCCAGCAGCCCGCGTCCCGGGACAGAACGAAGTTTGTATCAGCCCCAGCATTTT.